A selection of T cell receptor beta chains follows, all from one sample in a study of cytomegalovirus exposure and HLA in healthy donors. The assay was immunoSEQ multiplex PCR, and TCRdb's table has in-frame clones only and misses some. The sample yields just over 150,000 clones, approximately 80% seen once. The material sequenced was PBMCs. The receptors were sampled from a male donor in good health and CMV-seropositive. CDR3s include the opening cysteine and the closing phenylalanine or tryptophan. Clone size is not always given. Where it is, it says once, few, many or a class for expanded clones.

abundance	v_gene	j_gene	CDR3aa
-	TRBV28	TRBJ2-5	CAIGRGLAGRKTQYF
-	TRBV5-4	TRBJ2-7	CASSRRGSDEQYF
-	TRBV27	TRBJ2-3	CASSLSPSTSGLTSTDTQYF
-	TRBV10-1	TRBJ2-7	CASSVRQGSHEQYF
once	TRBV6-6	TRBJ2-1	CASSYEGGEYNEQFF
-	TRBV9	TRBJ2-5	CASSVEAGLEETQYF
-	TRBV6-1	TRBJ2-7	CASSPETASYEQYF
-	TRBV6-5	TRBJ1-5	CASSYSRQGVNQPQHF
-	TRBV9	TRBJ2-3	CASSLSPGADTQYF
-	TRBV27	TRBJ2-5	CASSATSGRRETQYF
few	TRBV20-1	TRBJ2-2	CSAPSAGELFF
few	TRBV19	TRBJ2-7	CASSMMGTSEQYF
-	TRBV7-9	TRBJ1-1	CASSIGGASTEAFF
-	TRBV2	TRBJ2-7	CAFLLATYEQYF
-	TRBV21-1	TRBJ2-7	CASSKVGGRAKYEQYF
-	TRBV7-9	TRBJ2-3	CASSLAGQADTQYF
once	TRBV18	TRBJ2-1	CASGRGLNEQFF
-	TRBV18	TRBJ2-3	CASSSSTGNLDTQYF
-	TRBV6-5	TRBJ1-4	CASRGGPRNEKLFF
few	TRBV2	-	CASSEGSYEQYF
-	TRBV11-2	-	CASSHRYEQYF
-	TRBV9	TRBJ2-7	CASSGQQDGGSEQYF
-	TRBV6-1	TRBJ2-5	CASSEQSLWETQYF
-	TRBV27	TRBJ2-1	CASSSRMTVYNEQFF
-	TRBV7-9	TRBJ2-7	CASSPTGGALYEQYF
-	TRBV7-9	TRBJ1-2	CASSLGQGAEGYTF
-	TRBV18	TRBJ2-6	CASSPLQEGATGANVLTF
-	TRBV27	TRBJ2-1	CASSAGREQFF
-	TRBV7-2	TRBJ2-3	CASSLTRGGPTDTQYF
once	TRBV5-1	TRBJ2-1	CASNRLAGDNEQFF
-	TRBV4-1	TRBJ2-6	CASSQTSIREPHSGANVLTF
-	TRBV6-5	TRBJ2-7	CASSYTLRAYEQYF